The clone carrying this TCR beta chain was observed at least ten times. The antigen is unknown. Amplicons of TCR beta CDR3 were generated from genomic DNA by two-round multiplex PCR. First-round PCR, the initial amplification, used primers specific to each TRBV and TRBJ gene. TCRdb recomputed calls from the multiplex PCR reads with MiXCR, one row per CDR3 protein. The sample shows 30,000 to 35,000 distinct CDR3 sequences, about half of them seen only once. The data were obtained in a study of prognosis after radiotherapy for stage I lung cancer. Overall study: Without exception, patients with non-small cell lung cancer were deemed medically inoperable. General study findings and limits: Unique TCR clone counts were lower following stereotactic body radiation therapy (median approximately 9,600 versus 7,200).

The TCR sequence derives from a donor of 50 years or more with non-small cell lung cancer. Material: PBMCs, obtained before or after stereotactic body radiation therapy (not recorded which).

CDR3 residues: CASSTQMTNRGEKLFF. In DNA, the CDR3 is TGTGCCAGCAGTACCCAGATGACGAACAGGGGTGAAAAACTGTTTTTT. This chain uses TRBV6-1 with TRBJ1-4, with 7 positions matching TRBD1. CDR1 is MNHNS and CDR2 is SASEGT in the germline V gene. V gave up 5 bases and J gave up 7 bases; unmatched junction bases: 13. CDR3 length: 16 residues.